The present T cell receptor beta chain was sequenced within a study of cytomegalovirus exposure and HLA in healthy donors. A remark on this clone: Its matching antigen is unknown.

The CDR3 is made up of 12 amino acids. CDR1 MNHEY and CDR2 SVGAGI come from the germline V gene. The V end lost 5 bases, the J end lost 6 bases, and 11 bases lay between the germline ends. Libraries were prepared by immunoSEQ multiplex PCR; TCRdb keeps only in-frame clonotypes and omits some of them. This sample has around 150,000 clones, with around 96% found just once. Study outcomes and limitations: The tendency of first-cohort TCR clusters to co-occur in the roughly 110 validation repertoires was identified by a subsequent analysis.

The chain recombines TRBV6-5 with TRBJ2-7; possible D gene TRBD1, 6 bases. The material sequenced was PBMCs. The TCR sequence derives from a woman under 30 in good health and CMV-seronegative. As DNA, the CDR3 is TGTGCCAGCAGTACAGGGACCGGCGAGCAGTACTTC. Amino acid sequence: CASSTGTGEQYF.